Included here is one T cell receptor (beta chain) sequence, with context. The sample originates from a study of blood T cell repertoires in COVID-19. Study at large: In each case, the material was cDNA or gDNA derived from T cells, B-cell-depleted T cells, or PBMCs.

Some clones are missing from TCRdb's copy, which holds only in-frame ones; the method was immunoSEQ multiplex PCR. The table lists 55,000 to 90,000 clones, roughly four fifths of them singletons. V lost 5 bases to trimming and J lost 1 base, with 8 bases between them. This CDR3 has 14 amino acids. Germline assignment: CDR1 MNHEY and CDR2 SVGEGT. Sequenced material: peripheral blood. This chain links TRBV6-2 or TRBV6-3 with TRBJ2-2; D might be TRBD1 (6 bases). The sequence was collected from a woman aged 70-85 years with acute or convalescent COVID-19. CDR3 loop: CASSRDMNTGELFF. In DNA form, the CDR3 reads TGTGCCAGCAGTCGGGACATGAACACCGGGGAGCTGTTTTTT.